These 8 T cell receptor beta chains share one sample of origin, sequenced in a study of low-dose radiotherapy and immunotherapy resistance in tumors. Time point denoted: before trial treatment. Covering alpha and beta chains, TRAV- and TRBV-specific primers were used for the first-strand cDNA. TCRs were amplified for about 18 PCR cycles with a constant-region primer and V-primer adapter. In TCRdb, the reads were re-called with MiXCR into one record per CDR3 protein. There are 35,000 to 50,000 distinct CDR3 sequences in the sample; around a third occur only once, and approximately 3.7% lies in the top ten. The sample in question was PBMCs, obtained before treatment. These receptors all come from a male donor with gallbladder cancer.

The V and J genes are TRBV20-1 and TRBJ2-3; 7 bases line up with TRBD1. The V gene end was trimmed by 6 bases and the J gene end by 6 bases; junction bases not matched to a gene: 3. The CDR3 extends over 11 amino acids. In germline, CDR1 is DFQATT, CDR2 SNEGSKA (reference sequence). The CDR3 protein is CSAQTGDTQYF. The CDR3 coding sequence is TGCAGTGCCCAGACAGGGGATACGCAGTATTTT.

This clonotype is a singleton in its sample. The rearrangement links TRBV20-1 to TRBJ2-7; maybe TRBD2 (6 bases). Germline lookup yields CDR1 DFQATT and CDR2 SNEGSKA (reference sequence). The V and J ends lost 6 bases and 6 bases respectively, with 18 bases between them. The CDR3 sequence is 13 residues long. CDR3 sequence (DNA): TGCAGTGCCGGGAGTTTAAAGTCGGGCGAGCAGTACTTC. Its translation: CSAGSLKSGEQYF.

The V call is TRBV28, the J call TRBJ2-3; 11 bases align to TRBD2. The germline V gene encodes CDR1 MDHEN and CDR2 SYDVKM. This CDR3 spans 16 amino acids. The V gene end was trimmed by 1 base and the J gene end by 5 bases; junction bases not matched to a gene: 5. Here the CDR3 DNA reads TGTGCCAGCAGTTTATCACTAGCGGGAGCGCTAGATACGCAGTATTTT. It is translated as CASSLSLAGALDTQYF.

There are many counts of this clonotype. The rearrangement uses TRBV5-1 and TRBJ1-5; no reliable D call. V was cut by 0 bases and J by 0 bases, with 7 bases left in between. The CDR3 is 15 amino acids. The germline V gene encodes CDR1 SGHRS and CDR2 YFSETQ. CDR3 amino acids: CASSLDPLSNQPQHF. The DNA of the CDR3 is TGCGCCAGCAGCTTGGACCCCCTTAGCAATCAGCCCCAGCATTTT.

V is TRBV10-3 and J is TRBJ2-1, with 8 nucleotides matching TRBD2. The CDR3 runs to 15 residues. The germline gives CDR1 ENHRY, CDR2 SYGVKD. The junction had 10 bases not matched to a gene; V was cut back by 7 bases and J by 5 bases. The chain's CDR3 is CAITGSGGQDNEQFF. CDR3 in DNA: TGTGCCATCACGGGGTCGGGGGGGCAAGACAATGAGCAGTTCTTC.

Points on this clonotype: The likely explanation is a read error, given a far larger clone one base away. This chain connects TRBV6-1 to TRBJ2-7; D is unresolved. This CDR3 comprises 12 residues. Per the germline V gene, CDR1 is MNHNS and CDR2 is SASEGT. Here the CDR3 DNA reads TGCGCCAGCAGGAGTCACTCCTACGAGCAGTACTTC. It specifies CASRSHSYEQYF.

This clonotype was recorded many times. The rearrangement uses TRBV5-1 and TRBJ2-5; weak D call: TRBD2 (5 bases). Per the germline V gene, CDR1 is SGHRS and CDR2 is YFSETQ. The CDR3 has 13 amino acids. Between the trimmed V and J ends, which lost 4 bases and 5 bases, there was a span of 12 bases. In nucleotides, the CDR3 is TGCGCCAGCAGCCTGGGAGTGGGGGAGACCCAGTACTTC. Translated: CASSLGVGETQYF.

This clonotype was detected many times. The chain is built from TRBV19 and TRBJ2-3; 9 nucleotides match TRBD2. Germline values: CDR1 LNHDA, CDR2 SQIVND (reference sequence). Losses at the gene ends were 5 bases for V and 5 bases for J; bases not matched to a gene: 8. This CDR3 contains 15 residues. Here the CDR3 reads CASSQTSGSLDTQYF. In nucleotides, the CDR3 is TGTGCCAGTAGTCAGACTAGCGGTTCCCTAGATACGCAGTATTTT.